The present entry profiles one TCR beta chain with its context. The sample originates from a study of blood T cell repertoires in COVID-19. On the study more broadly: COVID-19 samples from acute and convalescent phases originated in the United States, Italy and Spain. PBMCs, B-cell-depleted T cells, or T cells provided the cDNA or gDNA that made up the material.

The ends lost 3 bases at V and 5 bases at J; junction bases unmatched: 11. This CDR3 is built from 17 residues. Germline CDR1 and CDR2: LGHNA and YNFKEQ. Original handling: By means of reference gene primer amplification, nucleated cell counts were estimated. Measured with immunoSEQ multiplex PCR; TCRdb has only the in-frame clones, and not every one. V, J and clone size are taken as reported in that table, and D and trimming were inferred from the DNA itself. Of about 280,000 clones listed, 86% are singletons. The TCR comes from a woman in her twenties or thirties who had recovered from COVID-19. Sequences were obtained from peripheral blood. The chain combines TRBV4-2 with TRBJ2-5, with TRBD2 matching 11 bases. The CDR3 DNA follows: TGTGCCAGCAGCCAGGATCCTTTAGCGGGGGGGCATGAGACCCAGTACTTC. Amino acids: CASSQDPLAGGHETQYF.